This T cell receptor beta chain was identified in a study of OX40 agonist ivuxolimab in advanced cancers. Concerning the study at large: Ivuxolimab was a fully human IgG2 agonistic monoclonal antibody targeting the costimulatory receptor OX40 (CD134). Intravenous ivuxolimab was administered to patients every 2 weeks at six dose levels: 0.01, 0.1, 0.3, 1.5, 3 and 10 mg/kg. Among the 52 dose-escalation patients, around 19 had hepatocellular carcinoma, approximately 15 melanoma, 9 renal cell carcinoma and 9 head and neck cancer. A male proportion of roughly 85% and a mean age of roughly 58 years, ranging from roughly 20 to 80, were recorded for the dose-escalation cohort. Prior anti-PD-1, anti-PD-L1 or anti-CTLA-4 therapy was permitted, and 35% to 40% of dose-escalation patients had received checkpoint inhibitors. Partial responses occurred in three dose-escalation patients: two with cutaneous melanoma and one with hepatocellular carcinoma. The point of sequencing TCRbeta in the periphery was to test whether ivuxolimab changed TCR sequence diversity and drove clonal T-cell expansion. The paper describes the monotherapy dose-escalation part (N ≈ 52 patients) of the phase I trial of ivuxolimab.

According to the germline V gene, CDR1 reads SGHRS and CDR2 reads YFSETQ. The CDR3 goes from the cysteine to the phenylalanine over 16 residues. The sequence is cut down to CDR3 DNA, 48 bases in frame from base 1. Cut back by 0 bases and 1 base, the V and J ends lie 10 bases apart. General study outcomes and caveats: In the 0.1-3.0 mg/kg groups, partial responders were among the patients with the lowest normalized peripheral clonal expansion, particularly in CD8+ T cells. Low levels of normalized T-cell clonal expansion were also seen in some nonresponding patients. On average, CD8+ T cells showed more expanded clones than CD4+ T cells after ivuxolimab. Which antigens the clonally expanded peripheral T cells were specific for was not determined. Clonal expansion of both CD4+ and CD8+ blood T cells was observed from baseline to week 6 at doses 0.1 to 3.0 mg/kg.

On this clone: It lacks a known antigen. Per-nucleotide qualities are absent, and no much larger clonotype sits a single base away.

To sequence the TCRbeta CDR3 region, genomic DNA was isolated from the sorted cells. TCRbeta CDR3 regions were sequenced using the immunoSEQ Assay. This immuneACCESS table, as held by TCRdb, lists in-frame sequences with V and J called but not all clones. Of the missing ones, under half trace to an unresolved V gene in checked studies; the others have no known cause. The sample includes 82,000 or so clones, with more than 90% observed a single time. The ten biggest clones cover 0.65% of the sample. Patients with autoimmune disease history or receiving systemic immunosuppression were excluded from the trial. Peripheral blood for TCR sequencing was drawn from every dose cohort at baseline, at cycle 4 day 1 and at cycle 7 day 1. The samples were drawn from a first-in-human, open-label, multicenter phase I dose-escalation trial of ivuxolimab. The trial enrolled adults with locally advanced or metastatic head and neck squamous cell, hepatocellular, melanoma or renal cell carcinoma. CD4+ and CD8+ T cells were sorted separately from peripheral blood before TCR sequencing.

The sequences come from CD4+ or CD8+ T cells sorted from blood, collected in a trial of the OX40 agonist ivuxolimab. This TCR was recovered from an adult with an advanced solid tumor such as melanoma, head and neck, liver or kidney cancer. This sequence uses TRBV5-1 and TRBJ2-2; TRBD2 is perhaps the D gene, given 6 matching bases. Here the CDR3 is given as CASSLELAMNTGELFF. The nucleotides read TGCGCCAGCAGCTTGGAACTAGCCATGAACACCGGGGAGCTGTTTTTT.